This TCR beta chain originates from a study of radiation and T cells in renal cell carcinoma (dated by TCRdb to between 2020 and 2021). Concerning the study at large: Samples were obtained from a clinical trial, in which 15 Gy stereotactic body radiation therapy was delivered to primary renal cell carcinomas and nephrectomy was performed 4 weeks later. A total of 50 or so samples underwent TCR beta sequencing, made up of about 25 tumors and some 27 peripheral blood samples. In the approximately 53 samples combined, 4,016,671 unique CDR3 nucleotide sequences were found, encoding 2.5 million or so unique CDR3 amino acid sequences. Study-wide findings and limitations: The single-armed trial design could not address effects of radiation dose or scheduling on the TCR repertoire. Top tumor clonotypes rose in blood from baseline to 2 weeks post-radiation, then contracted by 4 weeks, suggesting transient expansion of tumor-resident clones. Tracking of blood repertoire dynamics stopped at three to five weeks after treatment, with no follow-up past that point. Because pretreatment tumor biopsies were not available, the study could not determine whether clonotypes were already present within the tumor at baseline.

TCR beta libraries were generated from genomic DNA with the immunoSEQ kit, following the manufacturer's recommendations. For library preparation, a first multiplex PCR was performed with proprietary primers, followed by a second PCR in which unique barcodes were added, and bead cleanups were performed after each round. Each sample batch included a kit-provided positive control reaction and a negative control reaction. The final libraries were assessed on an Agilent 4200 TapeStation D1000 ScreenTape, pooled by volume, and quantified by qPCR. Sequencing ran on an Illumina NextSeq500 with a MidOutput 150-cycle cartridge, using 156 Read1 and 15 Index1 cycles with kit custom primers. The pooled library was loaded at 0.75 to 1 pM, and roughly 18% PhiX control was spiked in. Regarding the original processing steps: Vendor-processed data were analyzed in R, with a clonotype defined as all T cells sharing the same CDR3 nucleotide sequence. For clone abundance analyses, frequencies were normalized to the 10,000 most abundant clones per sample. Public T cell clones, which averaged fewer than five per sample, were excluded before analysis. An abundance difference of at least 32-fold between compartments was the criterion for calling clonotypes tumor-enriched or baseline blood-enriched. A beta-binomial differential abundance model was used to identify clonotypes that were expanded or contracted between blood time points. Tumor-blood repertoire similarity was measured with the Baroni-Urbani and Buser coefficient, and groups were compared using two-tailed Wilcoxon tests in R. The source is immuneACCESS, and TCRdb retained only in-frame sequences with V and J called. Part of the clones is not carried over; for the studies checked, unresolved V genes explain less than half of this, and the remainder is unexplained. Clone size and V and J calls were adopted from that table, with D and trimming inferred from the DNA. This sample lists about 88,000 clones; less than 90% were detected once. The ten largest clones add up to under 9.5% of the sample.

Turning to this clone: No cognate antigen has been identified for it. Base quality data are lacking; no much larger clone is found one base away.

The germline V gene supplies CDR1 SGHAT and CDR2 FQNNGV. From its cysteine to its phenylalanine, the CDR3 spans 14 amino acids. Only CDR3 DNA is held: 42 bases, read in frame from base 1. V gives up 1 base and J gives up 4 bases, and the segment between their germline ends measures 8 bases. The time point tag for this specimen amounts to: baseline pretreatment blood. The treatment or condition tag for this specimen amounts to: 15 Gy SBRT to primary tumor, nephrectomy 4 weeks later. To track tumor-enriched clonotypes, serial peripheral blood was sampled from radiation-treated patients at baseline and at 2 weeks and 4 weeks after SBRT. Renal cell carcinoma with clear cell pathology was present in all patients. Genomic DNA for TCR sequencing was prepared using the QIAamp DNA Blood Mini Kit (Qiagen). The analyses included just those samples that passed every quality control check.

The sequencing here drew on blood, taken from a patient whose treatment included radiotherapy and nephrectomy. The TCR sequence derives from a man between 45 and 60 years old with renal cell carcinoma. In this chain, TRBV11-2 is recombined with TRBJ2-1, with no confident D gene call. The CDR3 in this case is CASSLGRAYNEQFF. In nucleotide form, the sequence is TGTGCCAGCAGCTTAGGGCGTGCGTACAATGAGCAGTTCTTC.